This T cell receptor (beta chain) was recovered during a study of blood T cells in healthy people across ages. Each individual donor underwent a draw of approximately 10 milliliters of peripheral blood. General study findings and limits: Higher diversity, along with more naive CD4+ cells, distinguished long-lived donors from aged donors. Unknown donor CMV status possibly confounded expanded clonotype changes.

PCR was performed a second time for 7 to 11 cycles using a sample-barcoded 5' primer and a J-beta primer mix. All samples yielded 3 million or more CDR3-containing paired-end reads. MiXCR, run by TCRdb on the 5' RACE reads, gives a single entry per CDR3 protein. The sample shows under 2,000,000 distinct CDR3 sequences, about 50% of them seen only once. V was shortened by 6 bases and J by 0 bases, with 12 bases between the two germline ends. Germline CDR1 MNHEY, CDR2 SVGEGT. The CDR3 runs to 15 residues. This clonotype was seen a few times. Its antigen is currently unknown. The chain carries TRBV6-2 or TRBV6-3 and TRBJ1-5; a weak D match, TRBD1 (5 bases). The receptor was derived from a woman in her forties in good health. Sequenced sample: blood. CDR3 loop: CASRASGTSNQPQHF. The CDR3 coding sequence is TGTGCCAGCAGAGCCTCAGGGACTAGCAATCAGCCCCAGCATTTT.